The clone carrying this T cell receptor beta chain was counted many times. TCRdb reprocessed the 5' RACE reads with MiXCR, giving one entry per CDR3 protein. The sample has about 140,000 distinct CDR3 sequences; around 4% are singletons. This entry belongs to a study of human T cells and chemical hapten exposure. Overall study context: Small differences in pooled library volume mainly drove the variation in TCR yields per sample.

The CDR3 is made up of 13 amino acids. V was pared by 8 bases and J by 4 bases, with 10 bases of the junction left unmatched. Germline V gene sequence: CDR1 DFQATT, CDR2 SNEGSKA (reference sequence). Whole blood that had not been fractionated was the source of extracted total RNA. The receptor was derived from a female donor in good health. This chain connects TRBV20-1 to TRBJ2-5; 7 nucleotides line up with TRBD2. The CDR3 DNA reads TGCAGTAACGGGGCGGGGGAAAGAGAGACCCAGTACTTC. This encodes CSNGAGERETQYF.